This is a list of T cell receptor beta chains from one sample in a study of beta chain features in type 1 diabetes. Generated by immunoSEQ multiplex PCR, the TCRdb table keeps only in-frame clones and is missing some. The sample lists under 800,000 clones, 15% to 18% occurring once. The material sequenced was naive CD4+ T cells from blood. These receptors came from a man younger than 35 in good health. The CDR3 runs from the conserved cysteine through the conserved F or W. D genes are given only for firm matches. Clone sizes are given selectively: once, few, many, or a class where the clone is expanded.

J: TRBJ1-1; V: TRBV10-3; D: NA; size: NA; CDR3: CAIRGSSGNTEAFF; DNA: TGTGCCATCAGAGGAAGTTCGGGGAACACTGAAGCTTTCTTT
J: TRBJ1-2; V: TRBV5-6; D: TRBD1; size: NA; CDR3: CASSPGSGGAYGYTF; DNA: TGTGCCAGCAGCCCAGGTTCAGGGGGCGCGTATGGCTACACCTTC
J: TRBJ1-6; V: TRBV5-4; D: TRBD1; size: NA; CDR3: CASSLAGTVSSLHF; DNA: TGTGCCAGCAGCTTGGCCGGGACAGTATCATCCCTCCACTTT
J: TRBJ2-1; V: TRBV11-2; D: NA; size: few; CDR3: CASSAGQNPYNEQFF; DNA: TGTGCCAGCAGCGCGGGACAGAACCCCTACAATGAGCAGTTCTTC
J: TRBJ2-3; V: TRBV9; D: TRBD1; size: NA; CDR3: CASSWGPGQGTDTQYF; DNA: TGTGCCAGCAGTTGGGGCCCGGGACAGGGCACAGATACGCAGTATTTT
J: TRBJ2-7; V: TRBV29-1; D: TRBD2; size: NA; CDR3: CSGGGTSGRKYEQYF; DNA: TGCAGCGGGGGAGGGACTAGCGGGAGGAAGTACGAGCAGTACTTC
J: TRBJ2-7; V: TRBV28; D: TRBD2; size: NA; CDR3: CASSLGTSGASYEQYF; DNA: TGTGCCAGCAGTTTGGGGACTAGCGGGGCCTCCTACGAGCAGTACTTC
J: TRBJ2-5; V: TRBV29-1; D: TRBD2; size: few; CDR3: CSVEEGLAGGQETQYF; DNA: TGCAGCGTTGAAGAAGGGCTAGCGGGGGGGCAAGAGACCCAGTACTTC
J: TRBJ2-1; V: TRBV28; D: TRBD2; size: NA; CDR3: CASGRLAGYNEQFF; DNA: TGTGCCAGCGGAAGACTAGCGGGATACAATGAGCAGTTCTTC
J: TRBJ1-1; V: TRBV7-2; D: NA; size: few; CDR3: CASSLVRGPTEAFF; DNA: TGTGCCAGCAGCTTAGTCCGGGGACCCACTGAAGCTTTCTTT
J: TRBJ2-1; V: TRBV28; D: NA; size: NA; CDR3: CASISDSYAEQFF; DNA: TGTGCCAGCATCTCGGACAGTTACGCTGAGCAGTTCTTC
J: TRBJ2-1; V: TRBV5-6; D: NA; size: NA; CDR3: CASSLGRGRGDNEQFF; DNA: TGTGCCAGCAGCTTGGGGCGGGGTCGGGGAGACAATGAGCAGTTCTTC
J: TRBJ2-2; V: TRBV28; D: NA; size: once; CDR3: CASSPHRGPTGELFF; DNA: TGTGCCAGCAGCCCCCACCGGGGGCCCACCGGGGAGCTGTTTTTT
J: TRBJ1-1; V: TRBV2; D: NA; size: few; CDR3: CASIIKEQTNTEAFF; DNA: TGTGCCAGCATTATAAAGGAACAAACGAACACTGAAGCTTTCTTT
J: TRBJ2-7; V: TRBV6-5; D: TRBD2; size: few; CDR3: CASRPSGGTYEQYF; DNA: TGTGCCAGCAGACCTAGCGGGGGGACCTACGAGCAGTACTTC